The rows below give T cell receptor beta chains drawn from one sample of a study of T cell repertoires in cytomegalovirus infection. No antigen has been identified for these receptors. TCRdb reprocessed the reads via MiXCR and lists one record per CDR3 protein. The data hold fewer than 350,000 distinct CDR3 sequences, with almost 30% observed a single time. The input for sequencing was cultured PBMCs, taken from culture after CMV antigen stimulation. The receptors here all came from a human donor in good health (CMV status not recorded). Some clones in this sample may be carry-over from other donors' samples. CDR3s include the opening cysteine and the closing phenylalanine or tryptophan. D genes are given only for firm matches. Size tells how often a clone was seen (once, few, many) or the class of an expanded clone, and some rows leave it out.

V gene	J gene	D gene	clone size	CDR3 DNA	CDR3 protein
TRBV15	TRBJ2-3	TRBD2	NA	TGTGCCACCAGCAGAGATAGCGGGAGTTCCACAGATACGCAGTATTTT	CATSRDSGSSTDTQYF
TRBV7-9	TRBJ2-7	TRBD1	few	TGTGCCAGCAGCCACGACAGGGAATCACCCTACGAGCAGTACTTC	CASSHDRESPYEQYF
TRBV29-1	TRBJ2-3	NA	NA	TGCAGCGTTGAACTAGTAATTGAGGCAGATACGCAGTATTTT	CSVELVIEADTQYF
TRBV7-8	TRBJ1-1	TRBD1	NA	TGTGCCAGCAGCTTAGACGGGACAGGGGCCGAAGCTTTCTTT	CASSLDGTGAEAFF
TRBV7-8	TRBJ2-5	TRBD2	NA	TGTGCCAGCAGCTTGCCCCCGGGGGGGCTAGAGACCCAGTACTTC	CASSLPPGGLETQYF
TRBV6-6	TRBJ1-1	NA	NA	TGTGCCAGTTCGTACCAGGGGCGGTACACTGAAGCTTTCTTT	CASSYQGRYTEAFF
TRBV6-5	TRBJ2-1	NA	NA	TGTGCCAGCAGTTACGGGCGGAGCTCCTACAATGAGCAGTTCTTC	CASSYGRSSYNEQFF
TRBV9	TRBJ2-1	TRBD2	NA	TGTGCCAGCACCATTTCCGGGAGGGCCCACAATGAGCAGTTCTTC	CASTISGRAHNEQFF
TRBV4-2	TRBJ1-1	TRBD1	many	TGTGCCAGCAGCTATGACAGGGCCGACACTGAAGCTTTCTTT	CASSYDRADTEAFF
TRBV28	TRBJ1-1	NA	NA	TGTGCCAGCACCCCCCGGGGGCGGACTGAAGCTTTCTTT	CASTPRGRTEAFF
TRBV12-3/TRBV12-4	TRBJ1-4	NA	few	TGTGCCAGCAGCCACAGGGAGGGAGACTATAATGAAAAACTGTTTTTT	CASSHREGDYNEKLFF
TRBV7-6	TRBJ2-5	NA	many	TGTGCCAGCAGCTCAACGAGCTCCAGGGGAGAGACCCAGTACTTC	CASSSTSSRGETQYF
TRBV14	TRBJ2-2	TRBD2	many	TGTGCCAGCAGCCCCAGAGCGGGAGTGGCCGGGGAGCTGTTTTTT	CASSPRAGVAGELFF
TRBV20-1	TRBJ2-1	TRBD2	few	TGCAGTGCTAGAGATCCGCTCGGGACAGTACTGGGACTAGCGGGAGGAAGCTCCTACAATGAGCAGTTCTTC	CSARDPLGTVLGLAGGSSYNEQFF
TRBV18	TRBJ1-1	NA	NA	TGTGCCAGCTCGCTCATCCGGGATCCAGAAGCTTTCTTT	CASSLIRDPEAFF
TRBV28	TRBJ1-4	NA	few	TGTGCCAGCAGTTTGAAGGATAATGAAAAACTGTTTTTT	CASSLKDNEKLFF
TRBV14	TRBJ1-2	NA	NA	TGTGCCAGCAGCCAGGGACGGAACTATGGCTACACCTTC	CASSQGRNYGYTF
TRBV15	TRBJ1-1	NA	NA	TGTGCCACCAGTTATAAAAAATCGAACACTGAAGCTTTCTTT	CATSYKKSNTEAFF
TRBV7-8	TRBJ2-7	NA	few	TGTGCCAGCAGCCAGACAGACTATACGCAGCAGTACTTC	CASSQTDYTQQYF
TRBV6-1	TRBJ2-5	NA	many	TGTGCCAGCAGTGAATGGGAGGGACAGGCGGAGGCAGAGACCCAGTACTTC	CASSEWEGQAEAETQYF
TRBV12-3/TRBV12-4	TRBJ1-3	NA	few	TGTGCCAGCACCCCAGTGGGGGGCGGGGACACCATATATTTT	CASTPVGGGDTIYF
TRBV30	TRBJ1-4	NA	many	TGTGCCTGGAATAGGGGATTAGGGTTATCAACTAATGAAAAACTGTTTTTT	CAWNRGLGLSTNEKLFF
TRBV19	TRBJ2-5	NA	NA	TGTGCCAGTAGCGACCGAAAAGAGACCCAGTACTTC	CASSDRKETQYF
TRBV14	TRBJ2-2	NA	few	TGTGCCAGCAGCCAAGATGACACCGGGGAGCTGTTTTTT	CASSQDDTGELFF
TRBV11-3	TRBJ2-1	NA	many	TGTGCCAGCAGCTTATTCACCGAAAATGAGCAGTTCTTC	CASSLFTENEQFF
TRBV7-2	TRBJ1-2	TRBD1	many	TGTGCCAGCAGCCCGACAGGACAGGGCCTTTCGGGCTACACCTTC	CASSPTGQGLSGYTF
TRBV6-5	TRBJ1-6	NA	NA	TGTGCCAGCAACTTAGGAGTCTCACCCCTCCACTTT	CASNLGVSPLHF
TRBV2	TRBJ2-1	TRBD2	few	TGTGCCAGCATGCGCGGGAGGGACAATGAGCAGTTCTTC	CASMRGRDNEQFF
TRBV3-1	TRBJ2-6	TRBD1	many	TGTGCCAGCAGCCAAGATCAGGACAGGGTAACTGGGGCCAACGTCCTGACTTTC	CASSQDQDRVTGANVLTF
TRBV20-1	TRBJ1-2	NA	NA	TGCGCCGCTGCCATCTATGGCTACACCTTC	CAAAIYGYTF
TRBV7-8	TRBJ1-6	NA	NA	TGTGCCAGCAGCTTATGGGGGTCGGGCGGATCCTCAAATTCACCCCTCCACTTT	CASSLWGSGGSSNSPLHF
TRBV11-3	TRBJ2-7	TRBD2	NA	TGTGCCAGCAGCCTAAGACTAGCGGGAGGGCGGTCCTACGAGCAGTACTTC	CASSLRLAGGRSYEQYF
TRBV7-2	TRBJ2-1	TRBD1	few	TGTGCCAGCAGCTTGGACAGGGAAGACAATGAGCAGTTCTTC	CASSLDREDNEQFF
TRBV7-8	TRBJ2-2	TRBD2	NA	TGTGCCGGGTCAAAAAGCGGGAGTTGGACCGGGGAGCTGTTTTTT	CAGSKSGSWTGELFF
TRBV12-3/TRBV12-4	TRBJ2-7	TRBD1	NA	TGTGCCAGCAGGGACAGGGAATACTACGAGCAGTACTTC	CASRDREYYEQYF
TRBV7-6	TRBJ2-6	NA	NA	TGTGCTAGCAGCTTAGTACAGCTCTCTGGGGCCAACGTCCTGACTTTC	CASSLVQLSGANVLTF
TRBV6-1	TRBJ1-3	TRBD1	few	TGTGCCAGCAGTTTTCAGGGGGCCCTCTCTGGAAACACCATATATTTT	CASSFQGALSGNTIYF
TRBV7-2	TRBJ1-1	NA	many	TGTGCCAGCACCCTGAGGGCTGTGAACACTGAAGCTTTCTTT	CASTLRAVNTEAFF
TRBV11-2	TRBJ1-4	TRBD1	many	TGTGCCAGCAGCCAGACAGGGGGAATTAATGAAAAACTGTTTTTT	CASSQTGGINEKLFF
TRBV9	TRBJ1-1	NA	NA	TGTGCCAGCAGCGCCGACCGGACAACCATGAACACTGAAGCTTTCTTT	CASSADRTTMNTEAFF
TRBV19	TRBJ1-1	NA	NA	TGTGCCAGTAGTCGTGACGGGCCTTGGACTGAAGCTTTCTTT	CASSRDGPWTEAFF
TRBV7-2	TRBJ2-1	TRBD2	many	TGTGCCAGCAGCGCCAACCCTAGCGGGGGGGTCTACAATGAGCAGTTCTTC	CASSANPSGGVYNEQFF
TRBV18	TRBJ1-1	NA	NA	TGTGCCAGCTCACCACAGACAGGAGGGGGGAACACTGAAGCTTTCTTT	CASSPQTGGGNTEAFF
TRBV6-5	TRBJ2-5	TRBD1	few	TGTGCCATCCAGGGACAGGGGAAAGGAGAGACCCAGTACTTC	CAIQGQGKGETQYF
TRBV12-3/TRBV12-4	TRBJ1-1	TRBD1	NA	TGTGCCAGCAGCGCCATTGGGACAGGGGGGCGGACTGAAGCTTTCTTT	CASSAIGTGGRTEAFF